Listed here are 22 T cell receptor beta chains from one sample, sequenced in a study of cytomegalovirus exposure and HLA in healthy donors. The table came from immunoSEQ multiplex PCR; TCRdb's copy has only in-frame clones and leaves some out. Of under 200,000 clones listed, 85% to 90% are singletons. The sequenced material came from PBMCs. The receptor source for this set is a woman aged 25 to 45 in good health and CMV-seronegative.

The rearrangement joins TRBV27 to TRBJ2-7; 9 nucleotides match TRBD2. The CDR3 is 14 residues long. CDR1 is MNHEY and CDR2 is SMNVEV in the germline V gene (reference sequence). Losses at the gene ends were 7 bases for V and 4 bases for J; bases not matched to a gene: 8. The CDR3 DNA sequence: TGTGCCAGCATGCCCGGGACTAGCAGTTACGAGCAGTACTTC. Translating it yields CASMPGTSSYEQYF.

The rearrangement uses TRBV4-2 and TRBJ2-5; the match to TRBD2 covers 7 bases. The J segment lost 5 bases and the V segment lost 4 bases, leaving 7 bases of the junction unmatched. CDR1 and CDR2 from the germline V gene are LGHNA and YNFKEQ. The CDR3 contains 14 residues. The CDR3 DNA reads as TGTGCCAGCAGCCCTAGCACGGGGGGTGAGACCCAGTACTTC. Translating it yields CASSPSTGGETQYF.

The CDR3 loop is CASSQEQATYNEQFF. The CDR3 coding sequence is TGTGCCAGCAGCCAGGAACAGGCCACCTACAATGAGCAGTTCTTC. The gene calls are TRBV14 and TRBJ2-1, with D perhaps TRBD1 (5 bases). The CDR3 consists of 15 residues. V was trimmed by 3 bases and J by 2 bases, leaving 11 bases between them. CDR1 is SGHDN, CDR2 FVKESK, per germline.

The CDR3 DNA follows: TGTGCCAGCAGCGTACTGGGTATTAGCGGGACTGAGGAGCAGTACTTC. This codes for CASSVLGISGTEEQYF. V and J are TRBV9 and TRBJ2-7; 8 bases are a match to TRBD2. This CDR3 has 16 amino acids. J lost 7 bases, V lost 1 base, and 13 bases had no gene match. Germline loops: CDR1 SGDLS, CDR2 YYNGEE.

V is TRBV4-2 and J is TRBJ2-3, with 7 nucleotides matching TRBD2. The CDR3 extends over 13 amino acids. From germline, CDR1 is LGHNA and CDR2 YNFKEQ. V trimming: 4 bases; J trimming: 6 bases; junction bases outside the gene matches: 4. CDR3 DNA sequence: TGTGCCAGCAGCCCCCGACTAGCCGATACGCAGTATTTT. It encodes CASSPRLADTQYF.

V usage is TRBV4-1 and J usage is TRBJ2-5; 10 bases fit TRBD1. V shed 0 bases and J 4 bases; nucleotides not matched to a gene: 5. The length of the CDR3 is 16 residues. CDR1 is MGHRA and CDR2 is YSYEKL in the germline V gene. The CDR3 coding sequence is TGCGCCAGCAGCCAAGATCGGACAGGGGGAGCAGAGACCCAGTACTTC. Its protein product is CASSQDRTGGAETQYF.

The chain has TRBV7-3 and TRBJ2-2, with 8 positions matching TRBD1. From germline, CDR1 is SGHTA and CDR2 FQGTGA. The length of the CDR3 is 15 residues. Trimming took 3 bases from V and 7 from J; bases not matched to a gene: 7. The CDR3 sequence is CASSFRQGAVGELFF. CDR3 bases: TGTGCCAGCAGCTTTAGGCAGGGGGCTGTCGGGGAGCTGTTTTTT. The full variable domain, in which reference TRBV7-3 and TRBJ2-2 provide the parts outside the CDR3, is GAGVSQTPSNKVTEKGKYVELRCDPISGHTALYWYRQSLGQGPEFLIYFQGTGAADDSGLPNDRFFAVRPEGSVSTLKIQRTERGDSAVYLCASSFRQGAVGELFFGEGSRLTVL.

The chain couples TRBV19 to TRBJ1-1, with a tentative D call TRBD1 (6 bases). This CDR3 spans 15 amino acids. V gave up 5 bases and J gave up 0 bases, with 13 bases separating them. Germline loops: CDR1 LNHDA, CDR2 SQIVND (reference sequence). The CDR3 spells CASSADRRMNTEAFF. For the CDR3, the DNA is TGTGCCAGTAGTGCAGACAGGAGGATGAACACTGAAGCTTTCTTT.

The chain combines TRBV19 with TRBJ1-1, with 9 positions matching TRBD1. Germline V gene sequence: CDR1 LNHDA, CDR2 SQIVND (reference sequence). The junction had 9 bases not matched to a gene; V was cut back by 9 bases and J by 7 bases. The CDR3 spans 13 residues. The CDR3 bases are TGTGCCAGCCGGGGGACAGGGAGGGTTGAAGCTTTCTTT. This sequence encodes CASRGTGRVEAFF.

The chain recombines TRBV7-9 with TRBJ1-2, with no clear D. CDR1 is SEHNR, CDR2 FQNEAQ, per germline (reference sequence). V lost 0 bases and J 2 bases, leaving 7 bases between the germline ends. The CDR3 is 14 amino acids. CDR3 loop: CASSLASVNYGYTF. In DNA, the CDR3 is TGTGCCAGCAGCTTAGCGTCCGTAAACTATGGCTACACCTTC.

This chain links TRBV29-1 with TRBJ1-2; no clear D gene. This CDR3 has 12 residues. The V end was cut by 1 base, the J end by 6 bases, with 9 bases between. Per the germline V gene, CDR1 is SQVTM and CDR2 is ANQGSEA. DNA of the CDR3: TGCAGCGTTGAAGGAGGGATCGATGGCTACACCTTC. Translation: CSVEGGIDGYTF.

The genes are TRBV5-6 and TRBJ2-5; D tentatively reads TRBD1 or TRBD2 (6 bases each). Germline CDR1 and CDR2: SGHDT and YYEEEE. This CDR3 spans 16 amino acids. Deletions cut 4 bases from V and 5 bases from J, with 21 bases between. The CDR3 region is CASSTNRDGRVETQYF. CDR3 DNA: TGTGCCAGCAGCACAAACAGGGACGGGAGAGTGGAGACCCAGTACTTC. The full variable domain, in which reference TRBV5-6 and TRBJ2-5 provide the parts outside the CDR3, is DAGVTQSPTHLIKTRGQQVTLRCSPKSGHDTVSWYQQALGQGPQFIFQYYEEEERQRGNFPDRFSGHQFPNYSSELNVNALLLGDSALYLCASSTNRDGRVETQYFGPGTRLLVL.

The chain joins TRBV6-1 to TRBJ1-2; the D gene is possibly TRBD1 (6 bases). The V end was cut by 2 bases, the J end by 2 bases, with 12 bases between. Germline CDR1 MNHNS, CDR2 SASEGT. This CDR3 region has 15 residues. The CDR3 loop reads CASSESGVENYGYTF. The CDR3 coding sequence is TGTGCCAGCAGTGAATCAGGGGTAGAGAACTATGGCTACACCTTC.

This clone came up once. The chain carries TRBV15 and TRBJ2-7; 8 bases line up with TRBD1. V lost 5 bases, J lost 9 bases, and 12 bases stayed unmatched. The CDR3 totals 14 residues. Germline CDR1 is LNHNV and CDR2 is YYDKDF (reference sequence). CDR3 residues: CATSHRGAGQVQYF. Written as DNA, the CDR3 is TGTGCCACCAGCCACAGGGGGGCGGGTCAGGTGCAGTACTTC.

The chain is built from TRBV4-2 and TRBJ1-4; D call uncertain. V lost 0 bases, J lost 8 bases, and 13 bases lay in between. Germline assignment: CDR1 LGHNA and CDR2 YNFKEQ. The CDR3 runs 15 residues. The CDR3 bases are TGTGCCAGCAGCCAAGAAGGGCCTAAAGGGGAAAAACTGTTTTTT. As protein: CASSQEGPKGEKLFF.

This sequence joins TRBV2 and TRBJ2-5, with TRBD2 matching over 7 bases. Germline trimming cut 3 bases from V and 9 bases from J; bases unmatched to any gene: 16. Germline CDR1 and CDR2: SNHLY and FYNNEI. The CDR3 runs 16 residues. CDR3 nucleotide sequence: TGTGCCAGCAGTGATCAGCGGGGAGGTTTCGACCCAGCCCAGTACTTC. Translated, it gives CASSDQRGGFDPAQYF.

The rearrangement uses TRBV4-1 and TRBJ1-2; TRBD1 is a possible D gene (5 bases). Trimming removed 1 base at V and 8 bases at J, with 20 bases between. From germline, CDR1 is MGHRA and CDR2 YSYEKL. The length of the CDR3 is 16 residues. The CDR3 coding sequence is TGCGCCAGCAGCCAAGGGGGGGACTCGGGAATGCGGGGCTACACCTTC. This gives the protein CASSQGGDSGMRGYTF.

The V call is TRBV30, the J call TRBJ1-1, with no clear D. Looked up from germline, CDR1 is GTSNPN and CDR2 is SVGIG (reference sequence). V was trimmed by 0 bases and J by 1 base, leaving 6 bases between them. This CDR3 has 13 amino acids. The CDR3: CAWSVQRNTEAFF. CDR3 coding DNA: TGTGCCTGGAGTGTACAGAGGAACACTGAAGCTTTCTTT.

This clone is a singleton in its sample. The V gene is TRBV27, the J gene TRBJ2-1; TRBD2 agrees at 12 bases. The CDR3 is 17 residues long. Losses at the gene ends were 5 bases for V and 7 bases for J; bases not matched to a gene: 12. Per germline, CDR1 MNHEY and CDR2 SMNVEV (reference sequence). CDR3 sequence reads: CASSHLTGLAGWNEQFF. CDR3 DNA sequence: TGTGCCAGCAGTCATCTAACCGGACTAGCGGGATGGAATGAGCAGTTCTTC.

The chain couples TRBV4-3 to TRBJ1-5; D gene unclear. The V and J ends lost 0 bases and 9 bases respectively, with 15 bases between them. The length of the CDR3 is 15 residues. Germline CDR1 is LGHNA and CDR2 is YSLEER. Here the CDR3 reads CASSQDIAGFSPQHF. The CDR3 DNA sequence: TGCGCCAGCAGCCAAGATATAGCCGGGTTCTCGCCCCAGCATTTT.

The J gene is TRBJ2-5, the V gene TRBV27; no clear D. This CDR3 has 13 residues. The germline gives CDR1 MNHEY, CDR2 SMNVEV (reference sequence). The V end lost 4 bases, the J end lost 4 bases, and 10 bases lay between the germline ends. DNA of the CDR3: TGTGCCAGCAGTTCCAGCTTCGGAGAGACCCAGTACTTC. Encoded protein: CASSSSFGETQYF.

This clone was seen once. This rearrangement joins TRBV27 to TRBJ1-2; no clear D. V dropped 3 bases and J dropped 1 base, with 6 bases sitting between them. The length of the CDR3 is 13 residues. Germline CDR1 and CDR2: MNHEY and SMNVEV (reference sequence). Written as DNA, the CDR3 is TGTGCCAGCAGTTTGGGCAGTAACTATGGCTACACCTTC. Encoded protein: CASSLGSNYGYTF.